The 10 T cell receptor beta chains given below trace back to one sample, sequenced in a study of T cell changes during pregnancy in multiple sclerosis. Profiling relied on immunoSEQ multiplex PCR, and the TCRdb table lists in-frame clones only, not all of them. The data show around 20,000 clones, 75% to 95% seen once. The sample was CD4+ T cells from peripheral blood mononuclear cells, taken in the third trimester of pregnancy. The receptor set was obtained from a female donor in good health, enrolled as a control in a pregnancy study.

V gene TRBV18 combines with J gene TRBJ1-3, with D perhaps TRBD1 (5 bases). The V end lost 2 bases, the J end lost 0 bases, and 8 bases lay between the germline ends. CDR3 length: 15 residues. Germline assignment: CDR1 KGHSH and CDR2 LQKENI. The DNA for the CDR3 is TGTGCCAGCTCACCATCTCAGGGCTCTGGAAACACCATATATTTT. This encodes CASSPSQGSGNTIYF. The variable domain in full, with the rest retrieved from reference TRBV18 and TRBJ1-3, is NAGVMQNPRHLVRRRGQEARLRCSPMKGHSHVYWYRQLPEEGLKFMVYLQKENIIDESGMPKERFSAEFPKEGPSILRIQQVVRGDSAAYFCASSPSQGSGNTIYFGEGSWLTVV.

The rearrangement links TRBV10-3 to TRBJ1-3; 9 bases align to TRBD1. This CDR3 spans 11 amino acids. Germline V gene data show CDR1 as ENHRY and CDR2 as SYGVKD. V shed 6 bases, J shed 14 bases, and the junction held 5 bases outside the gene matches. The CDR3 protein is CAISRTGVLYF. For the CDR3, the DNA is TGTGCCATCAGCAGGACAGGGGTCCTATATTTT.

This chain uses TRBV19 with TRBJ1-5; 8 nucleotides line up with TRBD1. The CDR3 has 16 amino acids. Germline-derived CDR1 and CDR2 are LNHDA and SQIVND (reference sequence). V lost 9 bases and J lost 0; bases outside the gene matches: 10. The CDR3 loop reads CASASLGTGSNQPQHF. For the CDR3, the DNA is TGTGCCAGCGCTTCCTTGGGGACAGGTAGCAATCAGCCCCAGCATTTT.

The V call is TRBV11-2, the J call TRBJ2-5; 11 bases are a match to TRBD2. V lost 4 bases, J lost 4 bases, and 8 bases stayed unmatched. This CDR3 is built from 16 residues. Germline loops: CDR1 SGHAT, CDR2 FQNNGV. CDR3 nucleotide sequence: TGTGCCAGCAGCTGGGGGACTAGCGGTATATCAGAGACCCAGTACTTC. Translating gives CASSWGTSGISETQYF.

As concerns this clone: The junction does not match germline at one end; this may be a read error. The chain is built from TRBV7-7 and TRBJ2-7; 8 bases line up with TRBD1. The CDR3 runs 13 residues. Germline CDR1 reads SSHAT; CDR2 reads FNYEAQ (reference sequence). The CDR3 DNA sequence: TGTGCTAGCAGCTTAAGGACAGGGCTCGAGCAGTACTTC. It encodes CASSLRTGLEQYF. The variable domain in full, completed from reference TRBV7-7 and TRBJ2-7, reads GAGVSQSPRYKVTKRGQDVTLRCDPISSHATLYWYQQALGQGPEFLTYFNYEAQPDKSGLPSDRFSAERPEGSISTLTIQRTEQRDSAMYRCASSLRTGLEQYFGPGTRLTVT.

This sequence joins TRBV6-6 and TRBJ1-2; D possibly corresponds to TRBD1 (6 bases). CDR1 is MNHNY and CDR2 is SVGAGI in the germline V gene (reference sequence). V lost 5 bases to trimming and J lost 7 bases, with 14 bases between them. This CDR3 has 13 amino acids. The CDR3 region is CASSQQGKGGYTF. The CDR3 bases are TGTGCCAGCAGTCAACAGGGAAAGGGTGGCTACACCTTC.

The chain carries TRBV28 and TRBJ1-1, with 8 bases that match TRBD1. V was pared by 6 bases and J by 0 bases, with 6 bases of the junction left unmatched. Germline CDR1 and CDR2: MDHEN and SYDVKM. This CDR3 spans 15 amino acids. The CDR3 coding sequence is TGTGCCAGCAGACTTAGGACAGGGATGAACACTGAAGCTTTCTTT. This codes for CASRLRTGMNTEAFF.

DNA for the CDR3: TGTGCCAGCTCAAAGGAGATGAACACTGAAGCTTTCTTT. Its protein product is CASSKEMNTEAFF. The chain is built from TRBV6-4 and TRBJ1-1; no reliable D call. The CDR3 has 13 amino acids. V lost 8 bases and J 0 bases, leaving 10 bases between the germline ends. CDR1 is MRHNA and CDR2 is SNTAGT in the germline V gene.

The chain couples TRBV18 to TRBJ2-1; D may be TRBD1 (6 bases). Germline CDR1 KGHSH, CDR2 LQKENI. With 2 bases removed from V and 7 bases from J, the gap between germline ends came to 21 bases. The length of the CDR3 is 17 residues. The DNA for the CDR3 is TGTGCCAGCTCACCAGTGGGGACACACACTTTAACAAATGAGCAGTTCTTC. It encodes CASSPVGTHTLTNEQFF.

The CDR3 coding sequence is TGTGCCAGTAGTATACCCGGACAGAGCTCCCAAGAGACCCAGTACTTC. Residues: CASSIPGQSSQETQYF. The chain recombines TRBV19 with TRBJ2-5; a possible D gene is TRBD1 (6 bases). Germline loops: CDR1 LNHDA, CDR2 SQIVND (reference sequence). Trimming left V 2 bases short and J 1 base short, with 14 bases between. The CDR3 runs 16 residues.